This is a list of T cell receptor beta chains from one sample in a study of immune evolution from preneoplasia to lung adenocarcinoma. Sequencing was performed with immunoSEQ multiplex PCR; in TCRdb, only in-frame clones are kept and a portion is missing. The table lists about 3,400 clones, over 70% of them singletons. Sequenced sample: FFPE lung adenocarcinoma in situ tissue. Source of these receptors: a person aged 55 to 79 with lung adenocarcinoma. CDR3s leave out the opening cysteine and the closing phenylalanine or tryptophan. The order of the fields is J gene, V gene, CDR3 protein.

TRBJ2-2	TRBV7-9	ASSLAQAANTGELF
TRBJ2-7	TRBV29-1	SVSGFGSYEQY
TRBJ2-3	TRBV5-5	ASSFRTSGDTQY
TRBJ2-6	TRBV4-2	ASSRDNSGANVLT
TRBJ1-4	TRBV7-9	ASSYREPNEKLF
TRBJ1-1	TRBV5-6	ASSTGTWETEAF
TRBJ2-5	TRBV19	ASSIAPGQGPETQY
TRBJ1-5	TRBV28	ASSLWTSRGRGNQPQH
TRBJ1-3	TRBV28	ASSPLVGISGNTIY
TRBJ1-6	TRBV30	AWSAWDGINSPLH
TRBJ2-5	TRBV29-1	SAKGWETQY
TRBJ2-5	TRBV6-5	ASSRQLQETQY
TRBJ2-2	TRBV6-5	ASRPGQRNTGELF
TRBJ2-2	TRBV30	AWTPGHRNTGELF
TRBJ1-2	TRBV5-4	ASSSLDRDWYGYT
TRBJ1-5	TRBV4-1	ASSQDSASGQPQH
TRBJ2-5	TRBV4-3	ASSQASGGQETQY
TRBJ1-5	TRBV6-6	AHGPGYQPQH
TRBJ2-1	TRBV5-1	ASDEGGSYNEQF
TRBJ1-2	TRBV29-1	SVASSARGRSGYT
TRBJ1-3	TRBV6-6	ASSYDRGNTIY
TRBJ2-6	TRBV5-1	ASSLSLSGANVLT
TRBJ1-6	TRBV5-1	ASSFAGTGSSPLH
TRBJ2-1	TRBV11-2	ASSLSPGAGVHNEQF
TRBJ2-4	TRBV5-4	ASSLAVAKNIQY
TRBJ2-7	TRBV7-9	ASSLGSHEQY